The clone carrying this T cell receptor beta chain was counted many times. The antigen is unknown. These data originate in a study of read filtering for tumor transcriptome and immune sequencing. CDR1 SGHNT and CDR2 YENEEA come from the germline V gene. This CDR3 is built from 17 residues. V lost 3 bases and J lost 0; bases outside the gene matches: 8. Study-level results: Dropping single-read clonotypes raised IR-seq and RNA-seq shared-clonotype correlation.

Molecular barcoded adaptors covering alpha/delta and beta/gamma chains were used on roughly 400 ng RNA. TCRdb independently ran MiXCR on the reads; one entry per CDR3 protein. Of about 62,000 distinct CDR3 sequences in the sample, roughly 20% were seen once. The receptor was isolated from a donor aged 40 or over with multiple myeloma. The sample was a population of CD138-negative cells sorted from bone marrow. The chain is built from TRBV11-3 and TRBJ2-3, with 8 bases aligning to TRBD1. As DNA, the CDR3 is TGTGCCAGCAGCTTCCCGGACAGGGAGGACAGCACAGATACGCAGTATTTT. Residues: CASSFPDREDSTDTQYF. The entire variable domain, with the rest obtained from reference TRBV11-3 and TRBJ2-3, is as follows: EAGVVQSPRYKIIEKKQPVAFWCNPISGHNTLYWYLQNLGQGPELLIRYENEEAVDDSQLPKDRFSAERLKGVDSTLKIQPAELGDSAVYLCASSFPDREDSTDTQYFGPGTRLTVL.